This T cell receptor beta chain derives from a study of HIV-infected patients and healthy controls. This clonotype was counted a few times. MiXCR, applied by TCRdb to the 5' RACE reads, yields one record per CDR3 protein. The data contain about 64,000 distinct CDR3 sequences, about 19% of them singletons. The receptor was derived from a human donor in good health. What was sequenced was CD4+ T cells from blood.

CDR3 sequence (DNA): TGTGCCAGCAGTACAAGGACAGGGGGCCACACTGAAGCTTTCTTT. It is translated as CASSTRTGGHTEAFF. This chain connects TRBV12-3 or TRBV12-4 to TRBJ1-1; 11 nucleotides align to TRBD1. V lost 5 bases to trimming and J lost 3 bases; unmatched junction nucleotides: 5. The CDR3 sequence is 15 residues long.